This T cell receptor (beta chain) was observed in a study of metastatic and nonmetastatic thyroid tumors. Across the study: Comparative analysis of repertoires was undertaken across blood and tumor or nodule tissue obtained from malignant and benign thyroid patients.

CDR1 is MNHNS, CDR2 SASEGT, per germline. V lost 9 bases, J lost 8 bases, and 5 bases stayed unmatched. The CDR3 loop spans 11 amino acids. There were no patients who had received any treatment before thyroid surgery. A few counts support this clone. In the study's own analysis: Built for papillary thyroid cancer, a distant-metastasis classifier drew on CDR3 differences across clinicopathological groups. Using MiXCR, TCRdb reanalyzed the PCR reads. These V and J calls are TCRdb output, not the study's own analysis. The repertoire consists of about 4,400 clones, with roughly a third occurring once and the leading ten covering 35% to 45%.

The sequence was collected from a male donor with papillary thyroid cancer or a benign thyroid nodule (not recorded which). Some clones in this sample may be carry-over from other donors' samples. Specimen: adjacent normal tissue. This chain connects TRBV6-1 to TRBJ1-2; 8 positions match TRBD1. The DNA of the CDR3 is TGTGCCAGTACAGGGGGGGGAGGCTACACCTTC. Protein product: CASTGGGGYTF.